These 5 T cell receptor beta chains were all obtained from the same sample, sequenced in a study of blood T cells in healthy people across ages. A second PCR of roughly 7 to 11 cycles used a sample-barcoded 5' primer and a J-beta primer mix. TCRdb passed the 5' RACE reads through MiXCR, listing each CDR3 protein once. The sample contains roughly 1.5 million distinct CDR3 sequences, around 40% of which appear only once. Sequenced sample: blood. The receptors derive from a woman younger than 30 in good health.

The rearrangement links TRBV7-8 to TRBJ2-1, with D perhaps TRBD1 (5 bases). V was pared by 6 bases and J by 13 bases, with 19 bases between. Germline-derived CDR1 and CDR2 are SGHVS and FQNEAQ. CDR3 length: 13 amino acids. CDR3 in amino acids: CASRWQGVETQFF. The CDR3 region has the DNA TGTGCCAGCAGATGGCAGGGTGTAGAGACCCAGTTCTTC.

This clonotype turned up a few times. This sequence joins TRBV4-2 and TRBJ2-1; the match to TRBD1 covers 7 bases. V was pared by 0 bases and J by 9 bases, with 5 bases of the junction left unmatched. CDR1 and CDR2 (germline): LGHNA, YNFKEQ. This CDR3 region has 14 residues. CDR3 in amino acids: CASSQETGNGEQFF. CDR3 coding DNA: TGTGCCAGCAGCCAAGAGACAGGGAACGGTGAGCAGTTCTTC.

This clonotype was found a few times. V usage is TRBV7-6 and J usage is TRBJ2-5, with a tentative D call TRBD1 (6 bases). The length of the CDR3 is 14 residues. With 2 bases removed from V and 0 bases from J, the gap between germline ends came to 7 bases. The germline V gene has CDR1 SGHVS and CDR2 FNYEAQ. The CDR3 loop reads CASSLQGYQETQYF. The CDR3 DNA sequence: TGTGCCAGCAGCTTACAGGGGTACCAAGAGACCCAGTACTTC.

The chain has TRBV4-2 and TRBJ1-2; 7 nucleotides line up with TRBD1. CDR1 and CDR2 from the germline V gene are LGHNA and YNFKEQ. This CDR3 region has 16 residues. V dropped 3 bases and J dropped 3; count of bases not matched to a gene: 10. The CDR3 region has the DNA TGTGCCAGCAGCCAGAACTGGAGAGGGGGCGACTATGGCTACACCTTC. Residues: CASSQNWRGGDYGYTF.

This chain connects TRBV6-2 or TRBV6-3 to TRBJ1-4; D is undetermined. The V gene lost 7 bases and the J gene lost 0 bases, with 12 bases spanning the gap. The CDR3 covers 15 residues. Germline V gene sequence: CDR1 MNHEY, CDR2 SVGEGT. Written as DNA, the CDR3 is TGTGCCAGCACTCTCGGGGATGCAACTAATGAAAAACTGTTTTTT. Amino acids: CASTLGDATNEKLFF.